This T cell receptor beta chain came from a study of cytomegalovirus exposure and HLA in healthy donors. Whole-study results and caveats: Versus the approximately 700-donor mean, an Asian-associated ancestry cluster reportedly showed fewer N-insertions in a later analysis.

The PCR contained 60 Vbeta and 13 Jbeta primers. Method: immunoSEQ multiplex PCR; TCRdb's copy keeps in-frame clones and lacks some. The sample lists about 200,000 clones; about 77% were seen once. Per germline, CDR1 SGHRS and CDR2 YFSETQ. The ends lost 0 bases at V and 9 bases at J; junction bases unmatched: 11. The CDR3 covers 16 residues. For this clone: Its antigen is unidentified.

Sequenced sample: PBMCs. The clonotype was recovered from a woman aged 30 to 39 in good health and CMV-seronegative. The genes are TRBV5-1 and TRBJ2-1; TRBD2 matches 8 bases. CDR3 sequence: CASSLGGTSSWGEQFF. As DNA, the CDR3 is TGCGCCAGCAGCTTGGGTGGGACTAGTAGTTGGGGTGAGCAGTTCTTC.